A single sample gave rise to the 25 T cell receptor beta chains below, sequenced in a study of cytomegalovirus exposure and HLA in healthy donors. PCR used 60 Vbeta primers and 13 Jbeta primers. Only in-frame clones appear in the TCRdb table, and some are missing; sequencing was by immunoSEQ multiplex PCR. This table holds 200,000 or so clones. The sample consisted of PBMCs. The receptors shown here come from a girl between 2 and 10 years old in good health and CMV-seropositive.

V usage is TRBV5-6 and J usage is TRBJ2-5, with 7 bases that match TRBD2. Germline V gene sequence: CDR1 SGHDT, CDR2 YYEEEE. After removal of 3 bases from V and 1 base from J, the junction contained 9 bases not matched to a gene. The CDR3 covers 16 residues. Here the CDR3 reads CASSSKLSGFQETQYF. The CDR3 bases are TGTGCCAGCAGCTCAAAGCTTAGCGGGTTCCAAGAGACCCAGTACTTC.

The rearrangement uses TRBV27 and TRBJ2-1; perhaps TRBD2 as D (5 bases). The germline V gene has CDR1 MNHEY and CDR2 SMNVEV (reference sequence). The CDR3 spans 12 residues. Trimming stripped 4 bases from V and 9 bases from J, with 10 bases between. The CDR3 DNA sequence: TGTGCCAGCAGTTCAGAGGGTCCTGAGCAGTTCTTC. Protein sequence: CASSSEGPEQFF.

This chain joins TRBV5-1 and TRBJ2-7; 8 nucleotides line up with TRBD2. V shed 2 bases, J shed 3 bases, and the junction held 7 bases outside the gene matches. The CDR3 covers 15 residues. Germline V CDR1 and CDR2: SGHRS, YFSETQ. This chain's CDR3 is CASSLRAGASYEQYF. CDR3 bases: TGCGCCAGCAGCTTAAGAGCGGGAGCCAGCTACGAGCAGTACTTC.

The chain employs TRBV4-1 and TRBJ2-7; 7 bases are a match to TRBD1. Germline V gene sequence: CDR1 MGHRA, CDR2 YSYEKL. The CDR3 loop spans 16 amino acids. Trimming cost V 1 base and J 4 bases; bases outside gene matches: 10. The CDR3 loop reads CASSQGLRGRIYEQYF. CDR3 nucleotides: TGCGCCAGCAGCCAAGGATTGAGGGGGCGCATATACGAGCAGTACTTC.

The V and J genes are TRBV6-5 and TRBJ2-7; 10 bases are a match to TRBD2. Germline V lookup: CDR1 MNHEY, CDR2 SVGAGI. The V and J ends lost 4 bases and 0 bases, in that order; junction bases with no gene match: 6. This CDR3 is 16 amino acids long. This chain's CDR3 is CASSLSAGGDSYEQYF. CDR3 DNA: TGTGCCAGCAGTTTGTCAGCGGGAGGGGACTCCTACGAGCAGTACTTC.

This chain links TRBV28 with TRBJ2-7, with D perhaps TRBD2 (5 bases). The CDR3 spans 15 residues. Trimming cost V 3 bases and J 5 bases, with 17 bases left between them. CDR1 is MDHEN and CDR2 is SYDVKM in the germline V gene. The CDR3 loop is CASSFQWAQLDEQYF. CDR3 nucleotide sequence: TGTGCCAGCAGTTTCCAATGGGCCCAACTAGACGAGCAGTACTTC.

The chain recombines TRBV28 with TRBJ1-5; D possibly corresponds to TRBD1 (6 bases). Germline V gene sequence: CDR1 MDHEN, CDR2 SYDVKM. The ends were cut back, 4 bases at V and 0 bases at J, with 22 bases in the middle. This CDR3 comprises 19 residues. The CDR3 DNA is TGTGCCAGCAGTTCCGATCGCAATCCGGGACAAAATAGCAATCAGCCCCAGCATTTT. Amino acids: CASSSDRNPGQNSNQPQHF.

J is TRBJ2-1 and V is TRBV5-1; possibly TRBD1 for D (6 bases). From germline, CDR1 is SGHRS and CDR2 YFSETQ. The CDR3 runs 15 residues. Trimming removed 4 bases from V and 6 bases from J, with 17 bases in between. The CDR3 here is CASSGPRDKGNEQFF. CDR3 in DNA: TGCGCCAGCAGCGGGCCACGGGACAAAGGCAATGAGCAGTTCTTC.

This chain links TRBV7-9 with TRBJ2-2; TRBD1 aligns across 7 bases. Germline trimming cut 1 base from V and 6 bases from J; bases unmatched to any gene: 5. The CDR3 sequence is 15 residues long. CDR1 SEHNR and CDR2 FQNEAQ come from the germline V gene (reference sequence). Written as DNA, the CDR3 is TGTGCCAGCAGCTTAGTACAGGGGTCCGCCGGGGAGCTGTTTTTT. This translates into CASSLVQGSAGELFF.

The V call is TRBV6-4, the J call TRBJ2-1; 8 bases are shared with TRBD2. Trimming at V came to 1 base and at J to 10 bases, leaving 3 bases not matched to a gene. This CDR3 comprises 13 residues. Germline CDR1 reads MRHNA; CDR2 reads SNTAGT. The CDR3 loop is CASSDYLAGEQFF. The DNA for the CDR3 is TGTGCCAGCAGTGACTATTTAGCGGGAGAGCAGTTCTTC.

CDR3 sequence (DNA): TGTGCCAGCAGTGAGCTAGCGGGAGGAGAGGTGGAGACCCAGTACTTC. It translates to CASSELAGGEVETQYF. The chain joins TRBV6-1 to TRBJ2-5, with TRBD2 matching 11 bases. Per the germline V gene, CDR1 is MNHNS and CDR2 is SASEGT. CDR3 length: 16 residues. V lost 3 bases to trimming and J lost 5 bases; unmatched junction nucleotides: 8.

The chain uses TRBV7-2 and TRBJ2-7; 12 nucleotides match TRBD2. Trimming took 3 bases from V and 5 from J; bases not matched to a gene: 5. CDR3 length: 15 amino acids. In germline, CDR1 is SGHTA, CDR2 FQGNSA. CDR3 nucleotides: TGTGCCAGCAGCTTCCTACTAGCGGGAGGCGACGAGCAGTACTTC. Its protein is CASSFLLAGGDEQYF.

The rearrangement links TRBV19 to TRBJ2-1; 8 nucleotides align to TRBD2. V shed 7 bases, J shed 13 bases, and the junction held 6 bases outside the gene matches. Germline CDR1 LNHDA, CDR2 SQIVND (reference sequence). CDR3 size: 11 residues. The CDR3 DNA reads TGTGCCAGTACCCCGGGACTAGGTCAGTTCTTC. Amino acids: CASTPGLGQFF.

This chain connects TRBV10-3 to TRBJ2-2; 10 nucleotides match TRBD2. The V and J ends lost 6 bases and 3 bases, in that order; junction bases with no gene match: 4. This CDR3 comprises 15 residues. Per germline, CDR1 ENHRY and CDR2 SYGVKD. The CDR3 here is CAIREGLADTGELFF. The CDR3 nucleotides are TGTGCCATCAGAGAAGGACTAGCGGACACCGGGGAGCTGTTTTTT.

The chain has TRBV29-1 and TRBJ2-1, with TRBD2 matching 13 bases. The V gene's germline CDR1 is SQVTM and CDR2 ANQGSEA. CDR3 length: 17 amino acids. V trimming: 7 bases; J trimming: 1 base; junction bases outside the gene matches: 10. This chain's CDR3 is CSGGVRTSGSSYNEQFF. CDR3 sequence (DNA): TGCAGCGGGGGGGTTAGGACTAGCGGGAGTTCCTACAATGAGCAGTTCTTC.

V usage is TRBV11-2 and J usage is TRBJ2-7; D is possibly TRBD1 (6 bases). CDR1 and CDR2 (germline): SGHAT, FQNNGV. The CDR3 is 14 amino acids. V lost 7 bases and J 0 bases, leaving 13 bases between the germline ends. The CDR3 protein is CASTIQGSSYEQYF. CDR3 nucleotide sequence: TGTGCCAGCACCATACAGGGAAGCTCCTACGAGCAGTACTTC.

The J gene is TRBJ1-2, the V gene TRBV7-9; possibly TRBD1 for D (6 bases). CDR3 length: 14 amino acids. Germline V CDR1 and CDR2: SEHNR, FQNEAQ (reference sequence). The ends were cut back, 5 bases at V and 8 bases at J, with 18 bases in the middle. Here the CDR3 reads CASSRPGQRRGYTF. In nucleotides, the CDR3 is TGTGCCAGCAGCCGCCCCGGACAGCGGCGCGGCTACACCTTC.

The gene calls are TRBV9 and TRBJ2-1; perhaps TRBD1 as D (5 bases). The V end was cut by 0 bases, the J end by 2 bases, with 9 bases between. CDR3 length: 15 amino acids. From germline, CDR1 is SGDLS and CDR2 YYNGEE. CDR3 sequence reads: CASSVVTGPYNEQFF. The CDR3 DNA reads as TGTGCCAGCAGCGTAGTAACAGGACCCTACAATGAGCAGTTCTTC.

The genes are TRBV19 and TRBJ1-1; D is possibly TRBD1 (5 bases). The CDR3 spans 15 residues. Trimming took 5 bases from V and 0 from J, leaving 13 bases between them. CDR1 is LNHDA, CDR2 SQIVND, per germline (reference sequence). The CDR3 sequence: CASSAPQGMNTEAFF. The CDR3 DNA is TGTGCCAGTAGTGCCCCTCAGGGAATGAACACTGAAGCTTTCTTT.

The V and J genes are TRBV2 and TRBJ2-2; a possible D gene is TRBD2 (6 bases). V dropped 8 bases and J dropped 5 bases, with 15 bases sitting between them. Looked up from germline, CDR1 is SNHLY and CDR2 is FYNNEI. The CDR3 covers 14 residues. This chain's CDR3 is CASRGAGLTGELFF. The CDR3 DNA follows: TGTGCCAGCCGCGGGGCGGGCTTAACCGGGGAGCTGTTTTTT.

The V gene is TRBV2, the J gene TRBJ1-4, with 9 bases identical to TRBD1. The CDR3 runs 16 residues. CDR1 is SNHLY and CDR2 is FYNNEI in the germline V gene. The ends lost 2 bases at V and 5 bases at J; junction bases unmatched: 6. The CDR3 loop reads CASSENPTGGNEKLFF. Written as DNA, the CDR3 is TGTGCCAGCAGTGAAAACCCGACAGGGGGAAATGAAAAACTGTTTTTT.

V gene TRBV28 combines with J gene TRBJ1-1; D uncertain. The germline V gene has CDR1 MDHEN and CDR2 SYDVKM. CDR3 length: 12 residues. Deletions cut 9 bases from V and 5 bases from J, with 13 bases between. CDR3 region: CASDLGGTEAFF. CDR3 nucleotide sequence: TGTGCCAGTGACTTGGGAGGTACTGAAGCTTTCTTT. Combining the CDR3 with reference TRBV28 and TRBJ1-1 gives the whole variable domain DVKVTQSSRYLVKRTGEKVFLECVQDMDHENMFWYRQDPGLGLRLIYFSYDVKMKEKGDIPEGYSVSREKKERFSLILESASTNQTSMYLCASDLGGTEAFFGQGTRLTVV.

The V call is TRBV2, the J call TRBJ2-1, with 10 bases fitting TRBD2. The V and J ends lost 10 bases and 0 bases, in that order; junction bases with no gene match: 9. The CDR3 consists of 16 residues. CDR1 and CDR2 (germline): SNHLY, FYNNEI. The CDR3 DNA is TGTGCCACCCCCAACAGCGGGAGGGACTCCTACAATGAGCAGTTCTTC. Amino acid sequence: CATPNSGRDSYNEQFF.

The chain couples TRBV2 to TRBJ2-7; possibly TRBD1 for D (6 bases). V was pared by 7 bases and J by 3 bases, with 13 bases between. The germline gives CDR1 SNHLY, CDR2 FYNNEI. The CDR3 has 13 amino acids. The CDR3 nucleotides read TGTGCCAGCATGGCGGACAGACTCTACGAGCAGTACTTC. This translates into CASMADRLYEQYF.

A word on this clone: One end of the junction is discordant with germline, which a read error may explain. The chain uses TRBV29-1 and TRBJ1-2, with unresolved D. The CDR3 totals 9 residues. CDR1 is SQVTM, CDR2 ANQGSEA, per germline. CDR3 coding DNA: TGCAGCCCAGACTATAGCTACACCTTC. Translation: CSPDYSYTF. Using reference TRBV29-1 and TRBJ1-2 for the parts outside the CDR3, the full variable domain is SAVISQKPSRDICQRGTSLTIQCQVDSQVTMMFWYRQQPGQSLTLIATANQGSEATYESGFVIDKFPISRPNLTFSTLTVSNMSPEDSSIYLCSPDYSYTFGSGTRLTVV.